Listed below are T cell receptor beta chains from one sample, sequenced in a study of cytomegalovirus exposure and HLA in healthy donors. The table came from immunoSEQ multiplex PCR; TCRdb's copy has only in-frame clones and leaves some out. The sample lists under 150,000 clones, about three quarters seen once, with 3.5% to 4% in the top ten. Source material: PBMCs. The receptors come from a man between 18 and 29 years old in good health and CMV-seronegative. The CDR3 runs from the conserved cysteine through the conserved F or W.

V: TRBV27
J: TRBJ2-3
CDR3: CASSEQGATTDTQYF

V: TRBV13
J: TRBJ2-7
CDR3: CASSFTGEQYF

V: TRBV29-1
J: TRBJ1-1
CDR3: CSVVGAVQVGDTEAFF

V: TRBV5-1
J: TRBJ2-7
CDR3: CASSNAGGPYEQYF

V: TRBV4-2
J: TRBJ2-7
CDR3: CASQPAPGQGFYEQYF

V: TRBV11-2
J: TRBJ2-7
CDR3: CASSLSGLSSYEQYF

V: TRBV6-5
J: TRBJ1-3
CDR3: CASRRGAVSGNTIYF

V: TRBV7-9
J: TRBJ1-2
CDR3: CASSLVAGAAYGYTF

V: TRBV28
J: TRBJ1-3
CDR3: CASRPGGTSGNTIYF

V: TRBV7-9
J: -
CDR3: CASSRTGQGTYEQYF

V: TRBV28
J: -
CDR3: CASSPDGMRGYEQYF